The 19 T cell receptor beta chains in this list originate from one sample, sequenced in a study of blood T cell repertoires in COVID-19. Produced via immunoSEQ multiplex PCR; TCRdb's table is partial and in-frame only. The data hold over 200,000 clones, with 84% observed a single time. Sequencing input: peripheral blood. The receptors originated from a woman aged 50 to 60 with active or convalescent COVID-19.

This rearrangement joins TRBV7-9 to TRBJ2-2; D is perhaps TRBD1 (6 bases). V gave up 3 bases and J gave up 2 bases, with 10 bases separating them. Germline V lookup: CDR1 SEHNR, CDR2 FQNEAQ (reference sequence). The CDR3 runs 15 residues. The DNA for the CDR3 is TGTGCCAGCAGCTTGACAGGTTACAACACCGGGGAGCTGTTTTTT. It codes for CASSLTGYNTGELFF.

The rearrangement links TRBV25-1 to TRBJ1-4; 9 positions agree with TRBD1. V was pared by 3 bases and J by 8 bases, with 4 bases of the junction left unmatched. CDR3 length: 14 residues. From germline, CDR1 is MGHDK and CDR2 SYGVNS. The CDR3 DNA reads as TGTGCCAGCAGTGAGAACAGGGGGCAAGAAAAACTGTTTTTT. Translated: CASSENRGQEKLFF.

The V and J genes are TRBV23-1 and TRBJ1-5, with 7 nucleotides matching TRBD1. TRBV23-1 is marked as an open reading frame, function uncertain. Trimming cost V 6 bases and J 2 bases; bases outside gene matches: 7. The CDR3 covers 15 residues. The chain's CDR3 is CASSPRQGGNQPQHF. Here the CDR3 DNA reads TGCGCCAGCAGCCCTAGACAGGGAGGCAATCAGCCCCAGCATTTT.

The V call is TRBV14, the J call TRBJ1-2, with no clear D. Per the germline V gene, CDR1 is SGHDN and CDR2 is FVKESK. V lost 1 base to trimming and J lost 4 bases, with 7 bases between them. This CDR3 comprises 13 residues. CDR3 amino acids: CASSQVRGYGYTF. CDR3 bases: TGTGCCAGCAGCCAAGTACGGGGCTATGGCTACACCTTC.

In this sample, this clone turned up once. This chain uses TRBV19 with TRBJ1-3, with a weak D call TRBD1 (6 bases). Germline values: CDR1 LNHDA, CDR2 SQIVND (reference sequence). V lost 2 bases, J lost 2 bases, and 16 bases lay in between. This CDR3 has 17 residues. CDR3 region: CASSILFTRTAGNTIYF. The DNA for the CDR3 is TGTGCCAGTAGTATACTCTTTACTCGGACAGCTGGAAACACCATATATTTT.

This chain joins TRBV7-6 and TRBJ2-3; 9 bases align to TRBD2. Trimming took 0 bases from V and 2 from J; bases not matched to a gene: 6. CDR3 size: 17 residues. Germline values: CDR1 SGHVS, CDR2 FNYEAQ. The CDR3 nucleotides are TGTGCCAGCAGCTTAGCAGGTAGCGGGAGATCCACAGATACGCAGTATTTT. Translating it yields CASSLAGSGRSTDTQYF.

Note on this clone: Other DNA sequences in this sample translate to the same CDR3. V gene TRBV7-9 combines with J gene TRBJ2-3; possible D gene TRBD1, 5 bases. Per the germline V gene, CDR1 is SEHNR and CDR2 is FQNEAQ (reference sequence). V dropped 2 bases and J dropped 0 bases, with 9 bases sitting between them. The CDR3 sequence is 15 residues long. Written as DNA, the CDR3 is TGTGCCAGCAGCTTACGAACAGGTAGCACAGATACGCAGTATTTT. Amino acid sequence: CASSLRTGSTDTQYF.

The rearrangement joins TRBV29-1 to TRBJ1-6, with 10 bases identical to TRBD1. The CDR3 is 14 residues long. V dropped 6 bases and J dropped 9; count of bases not matched to a gene: 8. The germline V gene encodes CDR1 SQVTM and CDR2 ANQGSEA. The CDR3: CSVGTGATSSPLHF. CDR3 sequence (DNA): TGCAGCGTGGGGACAGGGGCGACTAGTTCACCCCTCCACTTT.

The rearrangement links TRBV7-9 to TRBJ1-4; unclear D gene. CDR3 length: 15 amino acids. Looked up from germline, CDR1 is SEHNR and CDR2 is FQNEAQ (reference sequence). Trimming shortened V by 4 bases and J by 3 bases, and 12 bases separated the two germline ends. The chain's CDR3 is CASSSGTGSNEKLFF. In nucleotides, the CDR3 is TGTGCCAGCAGCTCGGGTACGGGATCTAATGAAAAACTGTTTTTT.

This chain joins TRBV19 and TRBJ1-1; maybe TRBD1 (6 bases). Trimming cost V 4 bases and J 0 bases, with 12 bases left between them. The CDR3 extends over 15 amino acids. CDR1 and CDR2 (germline): LNHDA, SQIVND (reference sequence). The CDR3 sequence: CASSTKQGMNTEAFF. In DNA, the CDR3 is TGTGCCAGTAGTACAAAACAGGGTATGAACACTGAAGCTTTCTTT.

This chain uses TRBV18 with TRBJ1-2; D is possibly TRBD1 (6 bases). CDR1 and CDR2 (germline): KGHSH, LQKENI. Trimming stripped 3 bases from V and 5 bases from J, with 13 bases between. The CDR3 runs to 14 residues. Here the CDR3 DNA reads TGTGCCAGCTCACCCACAGGGACCGGGTATGGCTACACCTTC. Translation: CASSPTGTGYGYTF. Drawing the rest from reference TRBV18 and TRBJ1-2, the complete variable domain is NAGVMQNPRHLVRRRGQEARLRCSPMKGHSHVYWYRQLPEEGLKFMVYLQKENIIDESGMPKERFSAEFPKEGPSILRIQQVVRGDSAAYFCASSPTGTGYGYTFGSGTRLTVV.

Judged by abundance, this clone is medium-sized. The chain has TRBV12-3 or TRBV12-4 and TRBJ2-5; D may be TRBD2 (5 bases). The CDR3 loop spans 12 amino acids. Trimming cost V 7 bases and J 5 bases, with 11 bases left between them. CDR3 in DNA: TGTGCCAGCACCGGAAGAGGGGAGACCCAGTACTTC. Amino acid sequence: CASTGRGETQYF.

The V and J genes are TRBV5-1 and TRBJ2-5; possible D gene TRBD2, 6 bases. V lost 3 bases, J lost 1 base, and 13 bases lay in between. CDR1 is SGHRS, CDR2 YFSETQ, per germline. This CDR3 comprises 15 residues. The CDR3 nucleotides are TGCGCCAGCAGCTCTACCGGGGGTCTCCAAGAGACCCAGTACTTC. Translated, it gives CASSSTGGLQETQYF.

The rearrangement uses TRBV5-1 and TRBJ1-2; TRBD1 agrees at 8 bases. This CDR3 spans 13 amino acids. V shed 0 bases, J shed 6 bases, and the junction held 1 base outside the gene matches. Looked up from germline, CDR1 is SGHRS and CDR2 is YFSETQ. The CDR3: CASSLGQGHGYTF. The CDR3 DNA sequence: TGCGCCAGCAGCTTGGGACAGGGGCATGGCTACACCTTC.

The V and J genes are TRBV18 and TRBJ1-5, with 7 bases aligning to TRBD1. This CDR3 is built from 13 residues. V dropped 6 bases and J dropped 5; count of bases not matched to a gene: 4. Per germline, CDR1 KGHSH and CDR2 LQKENI. CDR3 sequence: CASSTGVDQPQHF. CDR3 DNA: TGTGCCAGCTCCACAGGGGTAGATCAGCCCCAGCATTTT. The whole variable domain, remainder taken from reference TRBV18 and TRBJ1-5, is NAGVMQNPRHLVRRRGQEARLRCSPMKGHSHVYWYRQLPEEGLKFMVYLQKENIIDESGMPKERFSAEFPKEGPSILRIQQVVRGDSAAYFCASSTGVDQPQHFGDGTRLSIL.

The chain carries TRBV5-4 and TRBJ1-2; D gene unclear. Germline-derived CDR1 and CDR2 are SGHNT and YYREEE (reference sequence). Trimming pared 4 bases from V and 7 bases from J, leaving 11 bases between. The CDR3 length is 12 residues. The CDR3 DNA sequence: TGTGCCAGCAGCCGCGAGGTGTCTGGCTACACCTTC. Translating it yields CASSREVSGYTF.

The chain uses TRBV10-3 and TRBJ2-2; the D gene is possibly TRBD2 (5 bases). The CDR3 is made up of 14 amino acids. The V end lost 4 bases, the J end lost 7 bases, and 13 bases lay between the germline ends. The germline V gene encodes CDR1 ENHRY and CDR2 SYGVKD. For the CDR3, the DNA is TGTGCCATCAGTGGGGATCGGGATGGCGGGGAGCTGTTTTTT. This gives the protein CAISGDRDGGELFF.

The V and J genes are TRBV2 and TRBJ1-4; 9 nucleotides line up with TRBD1. Germline lookup yields CDR1 SNHLY and CDR2 FYNNEI. V shed 7 bases and J 7 bases; nucleotides not matched to a gene: 4. The CDR3 spans 13 residues. CDR3 sequence reads: CASKGTGSEKLFF. CDR3 nucleotide sequence: TGTGCCAGCAAAGGGACAGGGTCTGAAAAACTGTTTTTT.

The rearrangement links TRBV5-8 to TRBJ2-2; D may be TRBD1 (5 bases). The CDR3 consists of 15 residues. Between the trimmed V and J ends, which lost 2 bases and 0 bases, there was a span of 8 bases. CDR1 and CDR2 (germline): SGHTS, YDEGEE. The CDR3 DNA reads as TGTGCCAGCAGCTTCGGACAATCGAACACCGGGGAGCTGTTTTTT. Translation gives CASSFGQSNTGELFF.